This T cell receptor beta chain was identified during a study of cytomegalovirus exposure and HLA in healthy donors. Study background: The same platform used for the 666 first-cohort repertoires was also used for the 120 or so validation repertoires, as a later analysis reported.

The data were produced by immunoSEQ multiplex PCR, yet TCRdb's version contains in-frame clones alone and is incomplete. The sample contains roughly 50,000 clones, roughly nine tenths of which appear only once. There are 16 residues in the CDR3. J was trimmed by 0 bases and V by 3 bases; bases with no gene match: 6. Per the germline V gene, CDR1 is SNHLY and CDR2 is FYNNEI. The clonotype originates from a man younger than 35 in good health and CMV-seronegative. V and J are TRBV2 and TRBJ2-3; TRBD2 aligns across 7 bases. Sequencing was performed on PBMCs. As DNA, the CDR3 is TGTGCCAGCAGTGAGGGTCTAGCGGCTAGCACAGATACGCAGTATTTT. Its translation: CASSEGLAASTDTQYF.